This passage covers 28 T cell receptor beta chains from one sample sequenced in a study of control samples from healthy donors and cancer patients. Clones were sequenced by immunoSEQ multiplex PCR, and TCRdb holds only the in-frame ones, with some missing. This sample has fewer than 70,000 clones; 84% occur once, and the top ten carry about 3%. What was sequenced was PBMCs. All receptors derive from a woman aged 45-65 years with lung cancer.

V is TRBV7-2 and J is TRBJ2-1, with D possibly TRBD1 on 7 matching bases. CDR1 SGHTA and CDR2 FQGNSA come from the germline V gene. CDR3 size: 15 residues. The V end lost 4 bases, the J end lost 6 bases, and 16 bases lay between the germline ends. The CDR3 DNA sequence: TGTGCCAGCAGCTCCTGGTCAGGGGGGACCAATGAGCAGTTCTTC. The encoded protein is CASSSWSGGTNEQFF.

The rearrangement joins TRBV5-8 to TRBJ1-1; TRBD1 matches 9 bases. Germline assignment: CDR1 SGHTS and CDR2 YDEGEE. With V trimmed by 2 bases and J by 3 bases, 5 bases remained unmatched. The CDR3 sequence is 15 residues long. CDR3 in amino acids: CASSLNRDRDTEAFF. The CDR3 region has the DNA TGTGCCAGCAGCTTAAACCGGGACAGGGACACTGAAGCTTTCTTT.

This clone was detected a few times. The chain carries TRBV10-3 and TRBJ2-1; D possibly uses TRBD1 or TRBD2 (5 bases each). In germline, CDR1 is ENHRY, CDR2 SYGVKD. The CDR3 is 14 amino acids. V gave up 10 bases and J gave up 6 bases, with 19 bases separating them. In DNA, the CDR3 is TGTGCCACTTTTCCGGGACGCTCCCCCAATGAGCAGTTCTTC. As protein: CATFPGRSPNEQFF.

For the CDR3, the DNA is TGTGCCAGCAGCTTTTCGTTGTTGCCCGGCGATGAGCAGTTCTTC. Translated, it gives CASSFSLLPGDEQFF. V gene TRBV11-2 combines with J gene TRBJ2-1; D remains ambiguous. The V end lost 3 bases, the J end lost 8 bases, and 17 bases lay between the germline ends. The CDR3 length is 15 residues. Per germline, CDR1 SGHAT and CDR2 FQNNGV.

The CDR3: CATDWGQGNQPQHF. The CDR3, as DNA: TGTGCCACCGACTGGGGACAGGGCAATCAGCCCCAGCATTTT. This chain links TRBV19 with TRBJ1-5; the match to TRBD1 covers 8 bases. Germline lookup yields CDR1 LNHDA and CDR2 SQIVND (reference sequence). The CDR3 runs to 14 residues. V dropped 10 bases and J dropped 2; count of bases not matched to a gene: 7. The complete variable domain, with remaining parts taken from reference TRBV19 and TRBJ1-5, reads DGGITQSPKYLFRKEGQNVTLSCEQNLNHDAMYWYRQDPGQGLRLIYYSQIVNDFQKGDIAEGYSVSREKKESFPLTVTSAQKNPTAFYLCATDWGQGNQPQHFGDGTRLSIL.

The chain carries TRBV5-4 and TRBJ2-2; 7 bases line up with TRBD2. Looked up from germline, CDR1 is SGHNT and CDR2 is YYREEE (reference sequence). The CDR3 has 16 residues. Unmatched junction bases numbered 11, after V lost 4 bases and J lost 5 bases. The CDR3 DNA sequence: TGTGCCAGCAGCGGCGGGACTACTCTTGGAACCGGGGAGCTGTTTTTT. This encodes CASSGGTTLGTGELFF.

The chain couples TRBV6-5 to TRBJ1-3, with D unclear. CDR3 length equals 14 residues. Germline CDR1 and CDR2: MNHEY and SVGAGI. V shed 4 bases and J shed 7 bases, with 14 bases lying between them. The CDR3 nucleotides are TGTGCCAGCAGTTCGGCGCTGCTAGGCAACACCATATATTTT. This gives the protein CASSSALLGNTIYF.

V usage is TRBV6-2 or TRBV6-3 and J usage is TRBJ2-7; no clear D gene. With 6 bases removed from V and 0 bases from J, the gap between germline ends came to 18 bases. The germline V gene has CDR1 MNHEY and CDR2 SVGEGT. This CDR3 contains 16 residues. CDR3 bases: TGTGCCAGCAGCCTTCGGACCGTCCCCCTCTCCTACGAGCAGTACTTC. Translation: CASSLRTVPLSYEQYF.

CDR3: CASSYGRDYGYTF. CDR3 nucleotide sequence: TGTGCCAGCAGTTACGGCAGGGACTATGGCTACACCTTC. V gene TRBV6-2 or TRBV6-3 combines with J gene TRBJ1-2; possible D gene TRBD1, 5 bases. Trimming pared 2 bases from V and 3 bases from J, leaving 7 bases between. Germline loops: CDR1 MNHEY, CDR2 SVGEGT. There are 13 residues in the CDR3.

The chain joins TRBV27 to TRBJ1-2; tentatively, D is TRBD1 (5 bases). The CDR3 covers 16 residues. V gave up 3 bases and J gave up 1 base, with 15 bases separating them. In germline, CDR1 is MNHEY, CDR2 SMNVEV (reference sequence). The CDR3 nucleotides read TGTGCCAGCAGTTTCGCTATGGGGGAGGGTAACTATGGCTACACCTTC. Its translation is CASSFAMGEGNYGYTF.

The CDR3 DNA reads TGTGCCAGCAGCTTAGGGCAGTCAGGGACTGAAGCTTTCTTT. As protein: CASSLGQSGTEAFF. The chain recombines TRBV7-2 with TRBJ1-1; D is perhaps TRBD1 (5 bases). The CDR3 contains 14 residues. The germline gives CDR1 SGHTA, CDR2 FQGNSA. V was pared by 1 base and J by 5 bases, with 11 bases between.

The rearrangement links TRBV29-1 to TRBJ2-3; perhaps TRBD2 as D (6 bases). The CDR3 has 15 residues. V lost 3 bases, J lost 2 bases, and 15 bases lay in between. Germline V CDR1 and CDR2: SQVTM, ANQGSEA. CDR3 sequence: CSVDAGRLTTDTQYF. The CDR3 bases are TGCAGCGTTGACGCGGGACGCCTTACCACAGATACGCAGTATTTT.

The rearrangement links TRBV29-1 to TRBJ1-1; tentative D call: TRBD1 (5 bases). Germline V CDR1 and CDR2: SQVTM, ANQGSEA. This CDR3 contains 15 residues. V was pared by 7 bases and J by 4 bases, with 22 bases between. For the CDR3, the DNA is TGCAGCGGGTCCGGGACCCCCAGGCAGGGCACTGAAGCTTTCTTT. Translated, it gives CSGSGTPRQGTEAFF.

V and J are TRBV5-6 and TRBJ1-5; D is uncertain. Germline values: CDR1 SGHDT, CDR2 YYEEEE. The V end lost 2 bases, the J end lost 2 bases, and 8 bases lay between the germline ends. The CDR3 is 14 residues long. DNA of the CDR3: TGTGCCAGCAGCTTTTATAGCGGCAATCAGCCCCAGCATTTT. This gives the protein CASSFYSGNQPQHF. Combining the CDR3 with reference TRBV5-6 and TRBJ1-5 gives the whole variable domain DAGVTQSPTHLIKTRGQQVTLRCSPKSGHDTVSWYQQALGQGPQFIFQYYEEEERQRGNFPDRFSGHQFPNYSSELNVNALLLGDSALYLCASSFYSGNQPQHFGDGTRLSIL.

Written as DNA, the CDR3 is TGTGCCAGCCGTCAGGGGGGGGGCCTGAGCTCCTACAATGAGCAGTTCTTC. It codes for CASRQGGGLSSYNEQFF. The chain recombines TRBV28 with TRBJ2-1, with D perhaps assigned TRBD1 or TRBD2 (7 bases each). V lost 8 bases, J lost 0 bases, and 20 bases lay in between. Germline CDR1 is MDHEN and CDR2 is SYDVKM. There are 17 residues in the CDR3. Full variable domain (remainder filled in from reference TRBV28 and TRBJ2-1): DVKVTQSSRYLVKRTGEKVFLECVQDMDHENMFWYRQDPGLGLRLIYFSYDVKMKEKGDIPEGYSVSREKKERFSLILESASTNQTSMYLCASRQGGGLSSYNEQFFGPGTRLTVL.

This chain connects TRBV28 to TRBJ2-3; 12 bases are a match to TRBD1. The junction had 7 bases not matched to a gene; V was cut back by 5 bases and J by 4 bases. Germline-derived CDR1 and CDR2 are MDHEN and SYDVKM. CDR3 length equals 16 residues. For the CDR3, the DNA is TGTGCCAGCAGTACTGGGACAGGGGGCCTCTCAGATACGCAGTATTTT. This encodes CASSTGTGGLSDTQYF. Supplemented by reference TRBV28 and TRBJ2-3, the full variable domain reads DVKVTQSSRYLVKRTGEKVFLECVQDMDHENMFWYRQDPGLGLRLIYFSYDVKMKEKGDIPEGYSVSREKKERFSLILESASTNQTSMYLCASSTGTGGLSDTQYFGPGTRLTVL.

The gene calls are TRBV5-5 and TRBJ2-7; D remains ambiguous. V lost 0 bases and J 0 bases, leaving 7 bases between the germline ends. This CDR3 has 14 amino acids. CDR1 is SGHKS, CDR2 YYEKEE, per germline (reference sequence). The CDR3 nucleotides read TGTGCCAGCAGCTTGGACCCATCCTCCTACGAGCAGTACTTC. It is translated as CASSLDPSSYEQYF.

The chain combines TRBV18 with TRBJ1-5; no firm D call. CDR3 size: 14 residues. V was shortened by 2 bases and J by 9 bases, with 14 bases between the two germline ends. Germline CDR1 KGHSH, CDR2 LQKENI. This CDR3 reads CASSPGLSRGPQHF. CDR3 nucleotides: TGTGCCAGCTCACCAGGACTTTCCCGCGGGCCCCAGCATTTT.

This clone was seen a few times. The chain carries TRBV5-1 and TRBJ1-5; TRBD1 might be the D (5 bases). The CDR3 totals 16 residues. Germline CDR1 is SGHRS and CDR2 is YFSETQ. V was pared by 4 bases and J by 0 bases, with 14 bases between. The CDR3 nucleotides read TGCGCCAGCAGCACTAACCGGGACGCTAGCAATCAGCCCCAGCATTTT. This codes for CASSTNRDASNQPQHF.

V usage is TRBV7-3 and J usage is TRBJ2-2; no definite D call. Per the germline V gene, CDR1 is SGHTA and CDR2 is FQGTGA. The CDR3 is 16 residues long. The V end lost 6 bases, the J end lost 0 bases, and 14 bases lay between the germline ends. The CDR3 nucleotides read TGTGCCAGCAGTCGGGTCACATCTCCGAACACCGGGGAGCTGTTTTTT. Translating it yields CASSRVTSPNTGELFF.

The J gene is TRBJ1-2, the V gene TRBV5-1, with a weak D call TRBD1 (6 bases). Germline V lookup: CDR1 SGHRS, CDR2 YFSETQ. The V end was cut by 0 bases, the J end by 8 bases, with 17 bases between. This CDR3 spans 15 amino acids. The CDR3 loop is CASSLGSPGEYGYTF. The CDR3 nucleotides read TGCGCCAGCAGCTTGGGGAGTCCAGGGGAATACGGCTACACCTTC.

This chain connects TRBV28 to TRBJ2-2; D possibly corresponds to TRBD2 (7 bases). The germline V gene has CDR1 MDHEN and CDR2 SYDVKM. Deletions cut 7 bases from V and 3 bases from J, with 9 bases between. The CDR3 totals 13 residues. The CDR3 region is CASKGGYTGELFF. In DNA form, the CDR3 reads TGTGCCAGCAAGGGGGGGTACACCGGGGAGCTGTTTTTT.

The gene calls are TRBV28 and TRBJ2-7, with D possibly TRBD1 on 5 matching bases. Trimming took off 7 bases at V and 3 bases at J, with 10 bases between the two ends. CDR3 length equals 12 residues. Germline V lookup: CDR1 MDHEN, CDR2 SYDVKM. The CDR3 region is CASKAGNYEQYF. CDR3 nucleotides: TGTGCCAGCAAGGCAGGGAACTACGAGCAGTACTTC.

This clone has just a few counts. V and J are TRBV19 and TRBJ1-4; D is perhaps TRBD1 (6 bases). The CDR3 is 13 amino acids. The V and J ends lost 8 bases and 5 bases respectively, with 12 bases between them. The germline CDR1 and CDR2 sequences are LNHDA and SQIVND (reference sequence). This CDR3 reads CASSDSWNEKLFF. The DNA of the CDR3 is TGTGCCAGTTCGGACAGCTGGAATGAAAAACTGTTTTTT.

CDR3: CASSYKGLLYNEQFF. The CDR3 nucleotides read TGTGCCAGCAGTTACAAAGGACTCCTCTACAATGAGCAGTTCTTC. This chain connects TRBV6-5 to TRBJ2-1; a weak D match, TRBD2 (5 bases). The ends were cut back, 2 bases at V and 3 bases at J, with 11 bases in the middle. The CDR3 totals 15 residues. In germline, CDR1 is MNHEY, CDR2 SVGAGI.

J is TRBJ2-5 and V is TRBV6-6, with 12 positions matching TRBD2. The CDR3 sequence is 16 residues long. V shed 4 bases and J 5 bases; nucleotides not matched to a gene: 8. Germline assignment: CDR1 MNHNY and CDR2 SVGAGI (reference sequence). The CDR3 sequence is CASSSTLAGGLETQYF. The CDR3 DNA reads TGTGCCAGCAGTTCTACGCTAGCGGGGGGGCTCGAGACCCAGTACTTC.

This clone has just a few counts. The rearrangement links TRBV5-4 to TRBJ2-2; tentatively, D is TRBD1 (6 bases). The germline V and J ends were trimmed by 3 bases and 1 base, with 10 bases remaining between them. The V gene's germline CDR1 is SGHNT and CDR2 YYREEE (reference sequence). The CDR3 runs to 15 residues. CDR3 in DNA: TGTGCCAGCAGCTCCGGGACACTGAACACCGGGGAGCTGTTTTTT. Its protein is CASSSGTLNTGELFF.

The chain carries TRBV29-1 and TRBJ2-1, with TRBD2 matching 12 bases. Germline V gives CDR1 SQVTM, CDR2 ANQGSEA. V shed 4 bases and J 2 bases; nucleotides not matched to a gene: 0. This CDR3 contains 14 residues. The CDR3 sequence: CSVGTSGAYNEQFF. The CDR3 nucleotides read TGCAGCGTTGGGACTAGCGGGGCCTACAATGAGCAGTTCTTC.